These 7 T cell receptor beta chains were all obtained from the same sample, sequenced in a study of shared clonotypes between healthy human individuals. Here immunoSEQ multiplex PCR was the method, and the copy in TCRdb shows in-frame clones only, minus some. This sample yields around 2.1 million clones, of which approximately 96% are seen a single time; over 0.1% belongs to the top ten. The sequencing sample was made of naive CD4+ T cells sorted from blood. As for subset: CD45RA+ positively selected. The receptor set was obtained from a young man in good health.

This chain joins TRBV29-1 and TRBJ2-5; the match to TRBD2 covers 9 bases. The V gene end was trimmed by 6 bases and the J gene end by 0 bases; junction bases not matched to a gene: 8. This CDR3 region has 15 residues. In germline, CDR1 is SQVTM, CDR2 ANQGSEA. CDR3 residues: CSVLLAGRNQETQYF. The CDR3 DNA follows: TGCAGCGTGCTTCTAGCGGGACGGAACCAAGAGACCCAGTACTTC.

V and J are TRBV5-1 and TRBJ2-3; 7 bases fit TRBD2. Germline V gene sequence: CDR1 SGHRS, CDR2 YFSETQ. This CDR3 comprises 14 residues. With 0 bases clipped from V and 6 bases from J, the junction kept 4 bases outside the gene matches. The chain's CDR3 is CASSLVLAADTQYF. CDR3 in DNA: TGCGCCAGCAGCTTGGTTCTAGCGGCGGATACGCAGTATTTT.

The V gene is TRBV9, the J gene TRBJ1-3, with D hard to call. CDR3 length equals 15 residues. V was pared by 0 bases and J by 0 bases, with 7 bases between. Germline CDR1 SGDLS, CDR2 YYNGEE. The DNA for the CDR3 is TGTGCCAGCAGCGTAGGGCCCGGCTCTGGAAACACCATATATTTT. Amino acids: CASSVGPGSGNTIYF.

The CDR3 region is CASSEWGQSYNEQFF. As DNA, the CDR3 is TGTGCCAGCAGTGAGTGGGGACAGTCCTACAATGAGCAGTTCTTC. J is TRBJ2-1 and V is TRBV27; the match to TRBD1 covers 7 bases. CDR1 MNHEY and CDR2 SMNVEV come from the germline V gene (reference sequence). CDR3 length: 15 amino acids. V was pared by 5 bases and J by 1 base, with 5 bases of the junction left unmatched.

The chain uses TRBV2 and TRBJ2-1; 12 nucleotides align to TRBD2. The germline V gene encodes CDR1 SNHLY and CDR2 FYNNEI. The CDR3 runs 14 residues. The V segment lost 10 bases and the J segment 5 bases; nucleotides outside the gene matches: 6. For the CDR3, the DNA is TGTGCCACCACTAGCGGGAGGAAAGACAATGAGCAGTTCTTC. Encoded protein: CATTSGRKDNEQFF.

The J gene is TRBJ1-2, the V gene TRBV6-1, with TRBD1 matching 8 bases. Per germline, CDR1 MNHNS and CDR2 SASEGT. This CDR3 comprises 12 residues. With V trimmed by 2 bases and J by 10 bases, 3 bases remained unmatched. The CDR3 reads CASSERQGYYTF. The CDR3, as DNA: TGTGCCAGCAGTGAAAGACAGGGGTACTACACCTTC.

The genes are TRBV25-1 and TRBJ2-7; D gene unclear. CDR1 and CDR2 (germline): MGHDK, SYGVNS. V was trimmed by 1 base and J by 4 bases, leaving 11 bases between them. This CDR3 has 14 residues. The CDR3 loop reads CASSESGTSYEQYF. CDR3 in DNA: TGTGCCAGCAGTGAATCAGGTACCTCGTACGAGCAGTACTTC.